This section outlines one T cell receptor (beta chain) sequence together with its context. The target antigen is unknown. This record comes from a study of cytomegalovirus exposure and HLA in healthy donors. Amplification used 60 Vbeta primers and 13 Jbeta primers. In the source study's methods: Unique TCR beta chains numbered roughly 84 million in a later analysis, with roughly 11 million shared. The protocol was immunoSEQ multiplex PCR, while the TCRdb copy is restricted to in-frame clones and leaves out a portion. V and J calls and clone size are as listed in that table; D and trimming were resolved from the DNA. The data contain about 150,000 clones, 84% of them singletons. The germline gives CDR1 SGHTA, CDR2 FQGTGA. Trimming took off 1 base at V and 9 bases at J, with 16 bases between the two ends. The CDR3 contains 15 residues. Regarding the study as a whole: In an earlier analysis, in approximately 630 donors, most V segments appeared productive either ~87% or ~30% of the time. Researchers counted approximately 160 TCR beta chains as cytomegalovirus-associated. A further, later analysis showed that HLA-associated TCR beta chains (compared with equally common others) were more clonally expanded.

Sequences were obtained from PBMCs. This clonotype was obtained from a man aged 18 to 35 in good health and CMV-seronegative. V gene TRBV7-3 combines with J gene TRBJ2-1; possibly TRBD1 for D (5 bases). The CDR3 sequence is CASSLKSGRQGEQFF. Here the CDR3 DNA reads TGTGCCAGCAGCTTAAAGAGTGGGCGGCAGGGTGAGCAGTTCTTC.